This TCR beta chain was sequenced during a study of T cells in Graves' hyperthyroidism and ophthalmopathy. Overall study context: Peripheral blood was drawn at first diagnosis, prior to all treatment. Findings and limits, study-wide: Researchers found most expanded thyroid clonotypes above 0.001 in blood as well. Ophthalmopathy was distinguished from stable hyperthyroidism by 13 V-J signatures.

PBMCs were obtained from about 9.9 ml fresh peripheral blood. The sample holds many counts of this clonotype. What it binds is unknown. Germline V gene lookup returns CDR1 MDHEN and CDR2 SYDVKM. This CDR3 has 16 amino acids. V was cut by 6 bases and J by 6 bases, with 20 bases left in between. Authors of the study amplified TCR beta CDR3 regions from RNA transcripts. The HTBI primer set served for first-round RT-PCR of the TCR CDR3. TCRdb independently ran MiXCR on the multiplex PCR reads; one entry per CDR3 protein. The sample includes about 610,000 distinct CDR3 sequences, 15% to 20% of them seen just once.

J is TRBJ1-4 and V is TRBV28; D possibly corresponds to TRBD1 (6 bases). The receptor's source is a woman between 35 and 50 years old with Graves' ophthalmopathy. Input material: blood. CDR3 region: CASSQRVSGAYEKLFF. The CDR3 DNA reads TGTGCCAGCAGCCAAAGGGTTTCGGGGGCTTATGAAAAACTGTTTTTT.